Listed below are T cell receptor beta chains from one sample, sequenced in a study of cytomegalovirus exposure and HLA in healthy donors. The method was immunoSEQ multiplex PCR; TCRdb's version includes in-frame clones alone and lacks a portion of them. The sample lists about 360,000 clones, around 86% occurring once. Input material: PBMCs. The receptors come from a woman aged 18-29 years in good health and CMV-seronegative. The CDR3 runs from the conserved cysteine through the conserved F or W. The order of the fields is J gene, clone size, V gene, D gene, CDR3 DNA, CDR3 protein. D genes are given only for firm matches. Only part of the rows carry a size: once, few, many, or a class if the clone is expanded.

j_call: TRBJ2-7
clone_size: NA
v_call: TRBV6-5
d_call: TRBD1
cdr3_nt: TGTGCCAGCCGGGCAGGGGGATGGTACGAGCAGTACTTC
cdr3_aa: CASRAGGWYEQYF

j_call: TRBJ1-2
clone_size: NA
v_call: TRBV6-1
d_call: NA
cdr3_nt: TGTGCCAGCAGTGAAGGTTCGACAGCCTTTTATGGCTACACCTTC
cdr3_aa: CASSEGSTAFYGYTF

j_call: TRBJ2-1
clone_size: NA
v_call: TRBV4-2
d_call: TRBD1
cdr3_nt: TGTGCCAGCAGCCAAGCCGGACAGGGGGACAATGAGCAGTTCTTC
cdr3_aa: CASSQAGQGDNEQFF

j_call: TRBJ1-1
clone_size: NA
v_call: TRBV27
d_call: TRBD1
cdr3_nt: TGTGCCAGCAGTTCCCAGGGGGGTAACACTGAAGCTTTCTTT
cdr3_aa: CASSSQGGNTEAFF

j_call: TRBJ2-7
clone_size: NA
v_call: TRBV5-1
d_call: NA
cdr3_nt: TGCGCCAGCAGCTTGGCCTATAACAGTCCGTACGAGCAGTACTTC
cdr3_aa: CASSLAYNSPYEQYF

j_call: TRBJ1-1
clone_size: NA
v_call: TRBV28
d_call: NA
cdr3_nt: TGTGCCAGCAGTTTACCCAGGCGCGGGGAAGCTTTCTTT
cdr3_aa: CASSLPRRGEAFF

j_call: TRBJ2-1
clone_size: NA
v_call: TRBV29-1
d_call: TRBD2
cdr3_nt: TGCAGCGTTGAAGGGGAGGGATCCTACAATGAGCAGTTCTTC
cdr3_aa: CSVEGEGSYNEQFF

j_call: TRBJ2-1
clone_size: NA
v_call: TRBV6-5
d_call: TRBD2
cdr3_nt: TGTGCCAGCAGGAAAATAGCGGGGGGCATCAATGAGCAGTTCTTC
cdr3_aa: CASRKIAGGINEQFF

j_call: TRBJ2-2
clone_size: NA
v_call: TRBV5-4
d_call: TRBD1
cdr3_nt: TGTGCCAGCAGCTTCGGGACAGGGGCATACACCGGGGAGCTGTTTTTT
cdr3_aa: CASSFGTGAYTGELFF

j_call: TRBJ2-1
clone_size: NA
v_call: TRBV10-2
d_call: NA
cdr3_nt: TGCGCCAGCACTTTACTAGGCAATGAGCAGTTCTTC
cdr3_aa: CASTLLGNEQFF

j_call: TRBJ2-5
clone_size: NA
v_call: TRBV7-9
d_call: TRBD2
cdr3_nt: TGTGCCAGCAGCCAAAAAAGGACTAGACAAGAGACCCAGTACTTC
cdr3_aa: CASSQKRTRQETQYF

j_call: TRBJ1-5
clone_size: NA
v_call: TRBV4-1
d_call: NA
cdr3_nt: TGCGCCAGCAGCCAAGAAATTGGGGCCGGTCAGCCCCAGCATTTT
cdr3_aa: CASSQEIGAGQPQHF

j_call: TRBJ2-1
clone_size: once
v_call: TRBV28
d_call: NA
cdr3_nt: TGTGCCAGCAGTCCCTCGGACAGCCCGAGCTACAATGAGCAGTTCTTC
cdr3_aa: CASSPSDSPSYNEQFF

j_call: TRBJ2-1
clone_size: NA
v_call: TRBV21-1
d_call: NA
cdr3_nt: TGTGCCAGCAGCAAACGCCCCCAAGGACAGGGTAAATTGGTTCTTTCCTACAATGAGCAGTTCTTC
cdr3_aa: CASSKRPQGQGKLVLSYNEQFF

j_call: TRBJ2-7
clone_size: NA
v_call: TRBV4-1
d_call: NA
cdr3_nt: TGCGCCAGCAGCCAAGATCTGGGCGGACTCACCGTTTACGAGCAGTACTTC
cdr3_aa: CASSQDLGGLTVYEQYF

j_call: TRBJ1-3
clone_size: once
v_call: TRBV4-1
d_call: TRBD1
cdr3_nt: TGCGCCAGCAGCCAAGGTCACAGGGGGTCTGGAAACACCATATATTTT
cdr3_aa: CASSQGHRGSGNTIYF

j_call: TRBJ2-3
clone_size: NA
v_call: TRBV27
d_call: NA
cdr3_nt: TGTGCCAGCAGTCTTACCGGACACACCCGTACCCGAGATACGCAGTATTTT
cdr3_aa: CASSLTGHTRTRDTQYF

j_call: TRBJ2-7
clone_size: NA
v_call: TRBV9
d_call: TRBD2
cdr3_nt: TGTGCCAGCAGCCCGGGGGGGACACAATCTAACTACGAGCAGTACTTC
cdr3_aa: CASSPGGTQSNYEQYF

j_call: TRBJ2-7
clone_size: NA
v_call: TRBV11-2
d_call: TRBD1
cdr3_nt: TGTGCCAGCAGCTTGTACAGGGGGCGGGGAGGCTCCTACGAGCAGTACTTC
cdr3_aa: CASSLYRGRGGSYEQYF

j_call: TRBJ1-4
clone_size: NA
v_call: TRBV28
d_call: NA
cdr3_nt: TGTGCCAGCAGTTTACCTCCCTCGGACTGGAAGAGGAATGAAAAACTGTTTTTT
cdr3_aa: CASSLPPSDWKRNEKLFF

j_call: TRBJ1-2
clone_size: few
v_call: TRBV27
d_call: TRBD1
cdr3_nt: TGTGCCAGCAGCTCAAGTGGACAGGGGTGGTATGGCTACACCTTC
cdr3_aa: CASSSSGQGWYGYTF

j_call: TRBJ1-3
clone_size: NA
v_call: TRBV28
d_call: TRBD1
cdr3_nt: TGTGCCAGCAGGTCGGACAGGGGAGGAAACACCATATATTTT
cdr3_aa: CASRSDRGGNTIYF

j_call: TRBJ2-7
clone_size: NA
v_call: TRBV6-1
d_call: TRBD1
cdr3_nt: TGTGCCAGCAGTGAAGCAGGGGGCAGGTCCTACGAGCAGTACTTC
cdr3_aa: CASSEAGGRSYEQYF

j_call: TRBJ2-1
clone_size: once
v_call: TRBV6-6
d_call: TRBD2
cdr3_nt: TGTGCCAGCAGTACTAGCGAAAATGAGCAGTTCTTC
cdr3_aa: CASSTSENEQFF

j_call: TRBJ2-2
clone_size: NA
v_call: TRBV12-5
d_call: TRBD1
cdr3_nt: TGTGCTAGTGGTACTCAGACAGGGTCGAACACCGGGGAGCTGTTTTTT
cdr3_aa: CASGTQTGSNTGELFF

j_call: TRBJ2-1
clone_size: once
v_call: TRBV30
d_call: TRBD2
cdr3_nt: TGTGCCTGGAATAGTCTAGCGGAAATCGAGCAGTTCTTC
cdr3_aa: CAWNSLAEIEQFF

j_call: TRBJ2-2
clone_size: NA
v_call: TRBV28
d_call: TRBD1
cdr3_nt: TGTGCCAGCAGGCCTTTCCCGGGACAGGGGTACACCGGGGAGCTGTTTTTT
cdr3_aa: CASRPFPGQGYTGELFF